A selection of T cell receptor beta chains follows, all from one sample in a study of a mutant IDH1 vaccine in newly diagnosed glioma. No cognate antigen is known for these TCRs. Produced via immunoSEQ multiplex PCR; TCRdb's table is partial and in-frame only. The sample includes about 29,000 clones, 65% to 85% of them seen just once. The sample here was PBMCs, taken from a glioma patient whose treatment included an IDH1 peptide vaccine. The receptors here all came from a woman aged 18-30 years with glioma. The CDR3 runs from the conserved cysteine through the conserved F or W. The order of the fields is J gene, clone size, CDR3 length, V gene, D gene, CDR3 DNA, CDR3 protein. D genes are given only for firm matches. For some rows the clone size is stated as once, few or many, or as a class when expanded; others skip it.

j_call: TRBJ2-5; clone_size: once; cdr3_length: 13; v_call: TRBV7-9; d_call: -; cdr3_nt: TGTGCCAGCAGCCCCCCTGGGAGGGAGACCCAGTACTTC; cdr3_aa: CASSPPGRETQYF
j_call: TRBJ2-3; clone_size: once; cdr3_length: 13; v_call: TRBV7-8; d_call: -; cdr3_nt: TGTGCCAGCAGTTCCCCCGTCGAAGATACGCAGTATTTT; cdr3_aa: CASSSPVEDTQYF
j_call: TRBJ2-3; clone_size: -; cdr3_length: 16; v_call: TRBV9; d_call: -; cdr3_nt: TGTGCCAGCAGCGTAGGACTCAACCCCAGCACAGATACGCAGTATTTT; cdr3_aa: CASSVGLNPSTDTQYF
j_call: TRBJ2-6; clone_size: once; cdr3_length: 16; v_call: TRBV9; d_call: -; cdr3_nt: TGTGCCAGCACCGGACAGCCTCCCTCTGGGGCCAACGTCCTGACTTTC; cdr3_aa: CASTGQPPSGANVLTF
j_call: TRBJ1-3; clone_size: -; cdr3_length: 16; v_call: TRBV9; d_call: -; cdr3_nt: TGTGCCAGCAGCATAGAGACAGTGGGCCCTGGAAACACCATATATTTT; cdr3_aa: CASSIETVGPGNTIYF
j_call: TRBJ1-1; clone_size: -; cdr3_length: 15; v_call: TRBV6-5; d_call: -; cdr3_nt: TGTGCCAGCAGTTCCGCTCGGGGGGCTAGAACTGAAGCTTTCTTT; cdr3_aa: CASSSARGARTEAFF
j_call: TRBJ2-7; clone_size: -; cdr3_length: 11; v_call: TRBV20-1; d_call: -; cdr3_nt: TGCAGTGCTAGAGATTATGCCGAGCAGTACTTC; cdr3_aa: CSARDYAEQYF
j_call: TRBJ1-2; clone_size: few; cdr3_length: 13; v_call: TRBV6-5; d_call: -; cdr3_nt: TGTGCCAGCTTCCCAAGCTGGAACTATGGCTACACCTTC; cdr3_aa: CASFPSWNYGYTF
j_call: TRBJ1-3; clone_size: -; cdr3_length: 14; v_call: TRBV10-3; d_call: -; cdr3_nt: TGTGCCATCAGTGAGGATAGGGGTGGAAACACCATATATTTT; cdr3_aa: CAISEDRGGNTIYF
j_call: TRBJ1-4; clone_size: -; cdr3_length: 13; v_call: TRBV2; d_call: -; cdr3_nt: TGTGCCAGCAGGGGGAAATGGGATGAAAAACTGTTTTTT; cdr3_aa: CASRGKWDEKLFF
j_call: TRBJ2-2; clone_size: -; cdr3_length: 15; v_call: TRBV13; d_call: -; cdr3_nt: TGTGCCAGCAGTCTAACCACAGGGTACACCGGGGAGCTGTTTTTT; cdr3_aa: CASSLTTGYTGELFF
j_call: TRBJ1-1; clone_size: -; cdr3_length: 13; v_call: TRBV5-6; d_call: TRBD1; cdr3_nt: TGTGCCACCAGGGGGCTGGGGGACACTGAAGCTTTCTTT; cdr3_aa: CATRGLGDTEAFF
j_call: TRBJ1-1; clone_size: -; cdr3_length: 12; v_call: TRBV9; d_call: TRBD1; cdr3_nt: TGTGCCAGCAGCGTAGTGACAGGGGAAGCTTTCTTT; cdr3_aa: CASSVVTGEAFF
j_call: TRBJ2-3; clone_size: -; cdr3_length: 16; v_call: TRBV9; d_call: TRBD2; cdr3_nt: TGTGCCAGCAGCGTAGGACTAGCGGGGGGGGTCAATACGCAGTATTTT; cdr3_aa: CASSVGLAGGVNTQYF
j_call: TRBJ2-1; clone_size: few; cdr3_length: 15; v_call: TRBV7-2; d_call: TRBD2; cdr3_nt: TGTGCCAGCAGCCCACGGACTAGCGGCTACAATGAGCAGTTCTTC; cdr3_aa: CASSPRTSGYNEQFF
j_call: TRBJ2-7; clone_size: -; cdr3_length: 13; v_call: TRBV6-1; d_call: -; cdr3_nt: TGTGCCAGCAGTCTGGGACGGCGCTACGAGCAGTACTTC; cdr3_aa: CASSLGRRYEQYF
j_call: TRBJ2-7; clone_size: -; cdr3_length: 13; v_call: TRBV5-4; d_call: -; cdr3_nt: TGTGCCAGCAGCAGACAGGATACCTACGAGCAGTACTTC; cdr3_aa: CASSRQDTYEQYF
j_call: TRBJ2-7; clone_size: -; cdr3_length: 12; v_call: TRBV25-1; d_call: -; cdr3_nt: TGTGCCAGCAGTCCATTGGGATACGAGCAGTACTTC; cdr3_aa: CASSPLGYEQYF
j_call: TRBJ2-2; clone_size: -; cdr3_length: 15; v_call: TRBV5-8; d_call: TRBD2; cdr3_nt: TGTGCCAGCAGCTTGGGGCGGGGGAGCACCGGGGAGCTGTTTTTT; cdr3_aa: CASSLGRGSTGELFF
j_call: TRBJ1-1; clone_size: -; cdr3_length: 15; v_call: TRBV6-5; d_call: -; cdr3_nt: TGTGCCAGCAGTTACTCGGGGTCCATGAACACTGAAGCTTTCTTT; cdr3_aa: CASSYSGSMNTEAFF
j_call: TRBJ1-5; clone_size: few; cdr3_length: 15; v_call: TRBV6-6; d_call: -; cdr3_nt: TGTGCCAGCAGGGAAACGGGGGATAGCAATCAGCCCCAGCATTTT; cdr3_aa: CASRETGDSNQPQHF
j_call: TRBJ1-1; clone_size: few; cdr3_length: 12; v_call: TRBV5-1; d_call: -; cdr3_nt: TGCGCCAGCAGCTTGCCAAACACTGAAGCTTTCTTT; cdr3_aa: CASSLPNTEAFF
j_call: TRBJ2-2; clone_size: -; cdr3_length: 15; v_call: TRBV5-4; d_call: -; cdr3_nt: TGTGCCAGCAGCATTAGCGGCGCGAACACCGGGGAGCTGTTTTTT; cdr3_aa: CASSISGANTGELFF
j_call: TRBJ2-2; clone_size: once; cdr3_length: 12; v_call: TRBV28; d_call: -; cdr3_nt: TGTGCCAAGGGCCTGGACACCGGGGAGCTGTTTTTT; cdr3_aa: CAKGLDTGELFF
j_call: TRBJ1-5; clone_size: few; cdr3_length: 13; v_call: TRBV6-1; d_call: -; cdr3_nt: TGTGCCAGCAGTGAAGCTCGGGGTCAGCCCCAGCATTTT; cdr3_aa: CASSEARGQPQHF
j_call: TRBJ1-1; clone_size: -; cdr3_length: 14; v_call: TRBV30; d_call: -; cdr3_nt: TGTGCCTGGAACCGGGGGCAAGTGAACACTGAAGCTTTCTTT; cdr3_aa: CAWNRGQVNTEAFF
j_call: TRBJ2-7; clone_size: few; cdr3_length: 15; v_call: TRBV5-8; d_call: TRBD1; cdr3_nt: TGTGCCAGCAGTAATTCGGGACAGGGGGCGGGGGAGCAGTACTTC; cdr3_aa: CASSNSGQGAGEQYF
j_call: TRBJ2-2; clone_size: -; cdr3_length: 16; v_call: TRBV5-1; d_call: TRBD2; cdr3_nt: TGCGCCAGCAGCTTGGTAGCGGGAGGGTACACCGGGGAGCTGTTTTTT; cdr3_aa: CASSLVAGGYTGELFF
j_call: TRBJ2-1; clone_size: -; cdr3_length: 14; v_call: TRBV29-1; d_call: -; cdr3_nt: TGCAGCGTTTATGGGGCCCCCTCCTACAATGAGCAGTTCTTC; cdr3_aa: CSVYGAPSYNEQFF
j_call: TRBJ2-1; clone_size: -; cdr3_length: 14; v_call: TRBV6-5; d_call: TRBD2; cdr3_nt: TGTGCCAGCACCCGACTAGCGGGCGACAATGAGCAGTTCTTC; cdr3_aa: CASTRLAGDNEQFF
j_call: TRBJ1-1; clone_size: -; cdr3_length: 12; v_call: TRBV6-6; d_call: -; cdr3_nt: TGTGCCAGCAGTCGCGACACAAATGAAGCTTTCTTT; cdr3_aa: CASSRDTNEAFF
j_call: TRBJ1-2; clone_size: once; cdr3_length: 15; v_call: TRBV7-9; d_call: -; cdr3_nt: TGTGCCAGCAGCTCGACCCAGACAGCCCACTATGGCTACACCTTC; cdr3_aa: CASSSTQTAHYGYTF
j_call: TRBJ2-4; clone_size: -; cdr3_length: 16; v_call: TRBV4-2; d_call: -; cdr3_nt: TGTGCCAGCAGCTTAGGGGAATTCGAAACCAAAAACATTCAGTACTTC; cdr3_aa: CASSLGEFETKNIQYF
j_call: TRBJ1-4; clone_size: -; cdr3_length: 14; v_call: TRBV7-6; d_call: -; cdr3_nt: TGTGCCAGCAGCTCTTGGACAGCGAATGAAAAACTGTTTTTT; cdr3_aa: CASSSWTANEKLFF
j_call: TRBJ2-1; clone_size: -; cdr3_length: 15; v_call: TRBV2; d_call: -; cdr3_nt: TGTGCCAGCAGTGGGACCCAGAGGGTTTTAGATGAGCAGTTCTTC; cdr3_aa: CASSGTQRVLDEQFF
j_call: TRBJ1-1; clone_size: -; cdr3_length: 17; v_call: TRBV27; d_call: -; cdr3_nt: TGTGCCAGCAGTTTGACGATAACGACTCCTTTGAACACTGAAGCTTTCTTT; cdr3_aa: CASSLTITTPLNTEAFF
j_call: TRBJ2-2; clone_size: -; cdr3_length: 15; v_call: TRBV28; d_call: -; cdr3_nt: TGTGCCAGCAGCAAGGTGCAGGGTAGGGCCGGGGAGCTGTTTTTT; cdr3_aa: CASSKVQGRAGELFF
j_call: TRBJ2-2; clone_size: -; cdr3_length: 13; v_call: TRBV7-2; d_call: -; cdr3_nt: TGTGCCAGCAGCCGAGGCGGCACCGGGGAGCTGTTTTTT; cdr3_aa: CASSRGGTGELFF
j_call: TRBJ2-3; clone_size: -; cdr3_length: 15; v_call: TRBV6-4; d_call: -; cdr3_nt: TGTGCCAGCTCACAGGGTCACTCTAGCACAGATACGCAGTATTTT; cdr3_aa: CASSQGHSSTDTQYF
j_call: TRBJ1-1; clone_size: -; cdr3_length: 11; v_call: TRBV20-1; d_call: -; cdr3_nt: TGCAGTGGGGATCGGGGGGAGAATAGTTTCTTT; cdr3_aa: CSGDRGENSFF
j_call: TRBJ2-1; clone_size: -; cdr3_length: 13; v_call: TRBV12-5; d_call: -; cdr3_nt: TGTGCTAGTGGTTCCAATCTGGGCGATGAGCAGTTCTTC; cdr3_aa: CASGSNLGDEQFF
j_call: TRBJ2-6; clone_size: -; cdr3_length: 19; v_call: TRBV7-3; d_call: -; cdr3_nt: TGTGCCAGCAGCTATATGATAGGGGACGGCGGCTCTGGGGCCAACGTCCTGACTTTC; cdr3_aa: CASSYMIGDGGSGANVLTF
j_call: TRBJ1-2; clone_size: -; cdr3_length: 14; v_call: TRBV13; d_call: TRBD1; cdr3_nt: TGTGCCAGCAGCTTAGGACAGGGGGTGGGTGGCTACACCTTC; cdr3_aa: CASSLGQGVGGYTF